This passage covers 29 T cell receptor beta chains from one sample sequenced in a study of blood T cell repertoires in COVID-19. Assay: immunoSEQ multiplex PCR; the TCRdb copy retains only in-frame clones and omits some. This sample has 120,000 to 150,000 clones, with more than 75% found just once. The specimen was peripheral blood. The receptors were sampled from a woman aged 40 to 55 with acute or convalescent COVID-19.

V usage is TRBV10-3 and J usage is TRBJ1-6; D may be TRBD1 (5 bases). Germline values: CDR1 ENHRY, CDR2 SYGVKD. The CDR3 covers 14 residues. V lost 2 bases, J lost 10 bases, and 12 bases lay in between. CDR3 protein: CAISEGGTGSPLHF. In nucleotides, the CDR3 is TGTGCCATCAGTGAGGGCGGGACGGGGTCACCCCTCCACTTT.

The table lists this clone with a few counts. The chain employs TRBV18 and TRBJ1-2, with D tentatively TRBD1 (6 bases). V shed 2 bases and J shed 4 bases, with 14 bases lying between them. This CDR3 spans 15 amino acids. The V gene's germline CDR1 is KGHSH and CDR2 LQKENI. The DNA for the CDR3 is TGTGCCAGCTCACCAACCAGACAGGTTAGCTATGGCTACACCTTC. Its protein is CASSPTRQVSYGYTF.

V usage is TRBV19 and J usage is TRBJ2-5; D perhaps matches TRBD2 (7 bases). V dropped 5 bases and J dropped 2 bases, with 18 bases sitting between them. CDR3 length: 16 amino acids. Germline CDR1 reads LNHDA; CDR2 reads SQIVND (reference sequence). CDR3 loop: CASSGRGAVKQETQYF. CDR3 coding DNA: TGTGCCAGTAGTGGCCGGGGGGCAGTGAAACAAGAGACCCAGTACTTC.

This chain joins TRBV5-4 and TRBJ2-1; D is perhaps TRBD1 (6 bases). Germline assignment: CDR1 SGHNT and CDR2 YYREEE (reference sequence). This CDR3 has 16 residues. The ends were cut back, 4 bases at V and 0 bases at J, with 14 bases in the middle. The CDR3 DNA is TGTGCCAGCAGCCCGGGGACACTCAGCTCCTACAATGAGCAGTTCTTC. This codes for CASSPGTLSSYNEQFF.

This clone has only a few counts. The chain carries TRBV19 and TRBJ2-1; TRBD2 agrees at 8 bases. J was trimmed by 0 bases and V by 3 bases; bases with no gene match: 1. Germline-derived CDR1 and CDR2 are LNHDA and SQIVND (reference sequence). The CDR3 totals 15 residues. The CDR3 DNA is TGTGCCAGTAGTATCGGGGGGGGCTCCTACAATGAGCAGTTCTTC. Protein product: CASSIGGGSYNEQFF.

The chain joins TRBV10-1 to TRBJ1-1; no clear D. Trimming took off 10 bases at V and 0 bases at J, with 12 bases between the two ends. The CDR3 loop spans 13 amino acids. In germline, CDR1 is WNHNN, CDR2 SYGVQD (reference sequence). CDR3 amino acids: CATPGGMNTEAFF. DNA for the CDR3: TGCGCCACCCCTGGAGGTATGAACACTGAAGCTTTCTTT.

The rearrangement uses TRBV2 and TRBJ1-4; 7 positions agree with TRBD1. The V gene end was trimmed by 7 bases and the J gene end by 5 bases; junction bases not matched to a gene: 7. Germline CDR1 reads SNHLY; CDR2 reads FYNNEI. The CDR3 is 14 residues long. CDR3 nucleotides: TGTGCCAGCACAAGACAGGGTTTAAATGAAAAACTGTTTTTT. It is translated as CASTRQGLNEKLFF.

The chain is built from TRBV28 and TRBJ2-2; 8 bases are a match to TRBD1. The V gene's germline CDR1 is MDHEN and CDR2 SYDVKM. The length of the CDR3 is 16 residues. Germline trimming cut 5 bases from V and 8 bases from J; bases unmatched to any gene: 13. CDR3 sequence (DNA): TGTGCCAGCAGTCCCCACGGACAGGGAATTTCAGGGGAGCTGTTTTTT. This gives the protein CASSPHGQGISGELFF.

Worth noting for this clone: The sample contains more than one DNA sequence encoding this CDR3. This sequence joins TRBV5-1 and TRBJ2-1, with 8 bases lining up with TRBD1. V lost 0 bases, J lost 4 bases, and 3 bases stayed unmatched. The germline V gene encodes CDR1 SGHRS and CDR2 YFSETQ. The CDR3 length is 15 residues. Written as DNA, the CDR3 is TGCGCCAGCAGCTTGGAGGGACAGGTTTACAATGAGCAGTTCTTC. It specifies CASSLEGQVYNEQFF.

In DNA, the CDR3 is TGTGCCAGCAGTTACTCTCGGGCAGGGAGGTACGAGCAGTACTTC. Protein sequence: CASSYSRAGRYEQYF. V usage is TRBV6-5 and J usage is TRBJ2-7; tentative D call: TRBD2 (6 bases). The germline CDR1 and CDR2 sequences are MNHEY and SVGAGI. V was trimmed by 0 bases and J by 4 bases, leaving 13 bases between them. This CDR3 region has 15 residues.

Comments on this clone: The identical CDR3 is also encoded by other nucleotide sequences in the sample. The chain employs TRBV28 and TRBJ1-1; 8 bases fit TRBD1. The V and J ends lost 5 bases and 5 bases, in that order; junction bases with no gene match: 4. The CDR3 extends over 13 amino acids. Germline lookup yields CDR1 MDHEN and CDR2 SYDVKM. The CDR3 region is CASSPGGGTEAFF. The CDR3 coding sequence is TGTGCCAGCAGTCCAGGGGGCGGGACTGAAGCTTTCTTT. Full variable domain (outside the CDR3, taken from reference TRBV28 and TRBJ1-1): DVKVTQSSRYLVKRTGEKVFLECVQDMDHENMFWYRQDPGLGLRLIYFSYDVKMKEKGDIPEGYSVSREKKERFSLILESASTNQTSMYLCASSPGGGTEAFFGQGTRLTVV.

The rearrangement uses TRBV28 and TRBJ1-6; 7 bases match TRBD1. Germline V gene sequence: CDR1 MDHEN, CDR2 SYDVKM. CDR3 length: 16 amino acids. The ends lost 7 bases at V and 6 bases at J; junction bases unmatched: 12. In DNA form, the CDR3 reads TGTGCCAGCAAACCATCGCGACAGGGAGGTAATTCACCCCTCCACTTT. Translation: CASKPSRQGGNSPLHF.

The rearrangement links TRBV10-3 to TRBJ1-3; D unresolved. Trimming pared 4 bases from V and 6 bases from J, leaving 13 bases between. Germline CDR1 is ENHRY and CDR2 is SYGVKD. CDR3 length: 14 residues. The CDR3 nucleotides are TGTGCCATCAGTGCGTCGGGCCCGCAAAACACCATATATTTT. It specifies CAISASGPQNTIYF.

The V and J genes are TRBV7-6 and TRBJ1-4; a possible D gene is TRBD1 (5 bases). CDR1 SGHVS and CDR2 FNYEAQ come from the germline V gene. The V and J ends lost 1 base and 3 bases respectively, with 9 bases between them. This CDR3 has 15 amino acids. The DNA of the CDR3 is TGTGCCAGCAGCTTAGGACAGACCCCTAATGAAAAACTGTTTTTT. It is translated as CASSLGQTPNEKLFF.

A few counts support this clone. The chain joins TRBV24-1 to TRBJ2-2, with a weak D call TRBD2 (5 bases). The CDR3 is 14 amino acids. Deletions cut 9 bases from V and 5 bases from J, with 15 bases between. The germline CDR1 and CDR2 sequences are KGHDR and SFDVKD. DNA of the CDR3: TGTGCCACCGAAACTAGAGGTGGTACCGGGGAGCTGTTTTTT. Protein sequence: CATETRGGTGELFF.

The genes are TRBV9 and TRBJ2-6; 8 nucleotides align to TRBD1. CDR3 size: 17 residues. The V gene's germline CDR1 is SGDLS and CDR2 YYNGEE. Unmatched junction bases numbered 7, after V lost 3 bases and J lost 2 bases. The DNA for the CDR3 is TGTGCCAGCAGCGACTTGCCAGGGGGCCCTGGGGCCAACGTCCTGACTTTC. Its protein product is CASSDLPGGPGANVLTF.

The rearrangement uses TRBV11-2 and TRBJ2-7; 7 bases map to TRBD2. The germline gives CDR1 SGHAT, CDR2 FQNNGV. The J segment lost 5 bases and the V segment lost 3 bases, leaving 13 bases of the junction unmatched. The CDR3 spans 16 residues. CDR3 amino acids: CASSFFPRGGVDEQYF. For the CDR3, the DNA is TGTGCCAGCAGCTTTTTTCCCCGCGGGGGAGTAGACGAGCAGTACTTC.

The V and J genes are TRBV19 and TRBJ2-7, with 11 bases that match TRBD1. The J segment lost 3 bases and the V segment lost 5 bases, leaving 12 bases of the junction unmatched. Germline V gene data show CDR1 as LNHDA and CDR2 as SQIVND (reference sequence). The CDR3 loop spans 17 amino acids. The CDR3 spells CASSQPGVGQGDYEQYF. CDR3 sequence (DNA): TGTGCCAGTAGTCAACCCGGTGTGGGACAGGGGGACTACGAGCAGTACTTC.

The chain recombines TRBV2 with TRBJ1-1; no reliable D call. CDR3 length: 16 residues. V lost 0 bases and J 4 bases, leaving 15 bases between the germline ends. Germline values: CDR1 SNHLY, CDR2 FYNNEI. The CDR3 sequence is CASSEARSIGGTEAFF. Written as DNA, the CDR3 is TGTGCCAGCAGTGAAGCCAGGTCGATTGGAGGCACTGAAGCTTTCTTT.

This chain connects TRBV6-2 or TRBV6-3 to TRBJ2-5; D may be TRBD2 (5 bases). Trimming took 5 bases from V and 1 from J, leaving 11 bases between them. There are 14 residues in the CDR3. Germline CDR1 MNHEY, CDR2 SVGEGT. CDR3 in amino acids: CASSPRLSQETQYF. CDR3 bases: TGTGCCAGCAGTCCCCGACTATCCCAAGAGACCCAGTACTTC.

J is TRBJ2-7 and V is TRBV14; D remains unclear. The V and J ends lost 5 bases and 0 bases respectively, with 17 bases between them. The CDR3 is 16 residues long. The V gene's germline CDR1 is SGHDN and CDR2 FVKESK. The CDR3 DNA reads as TGTGCCAGCAGCGCCCGCCAAGTCAGTTTCTCCTACGAGCAGTACTTC. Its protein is CASSARQVSFSYEQYF.

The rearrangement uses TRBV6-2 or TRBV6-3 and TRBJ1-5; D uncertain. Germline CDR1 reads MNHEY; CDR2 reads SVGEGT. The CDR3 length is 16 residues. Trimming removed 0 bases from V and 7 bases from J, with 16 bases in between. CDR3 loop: CASSYSFTYRSQPQHF. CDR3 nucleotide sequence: TGTGCCAGCAGTTACTCTTTCACCTATCGTTCCCAGCCCCAGCATTTT.

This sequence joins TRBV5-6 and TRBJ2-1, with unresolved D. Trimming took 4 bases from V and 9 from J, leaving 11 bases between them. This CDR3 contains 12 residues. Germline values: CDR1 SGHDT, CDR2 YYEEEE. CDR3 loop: CASSRFTLEQFF. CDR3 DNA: TGTGCCAGCAGCCGCTTTACTCTTGAGCAGTTCTTC.

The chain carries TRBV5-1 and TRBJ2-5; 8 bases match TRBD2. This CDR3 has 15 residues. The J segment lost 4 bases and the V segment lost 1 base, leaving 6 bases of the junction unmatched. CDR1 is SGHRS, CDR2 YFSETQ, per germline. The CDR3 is CASSLSKSGGETQYF. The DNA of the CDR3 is TGCGCCAGCAGCTTGAGTAAGAGCGGGGGAGAGACCCAGTACTTC. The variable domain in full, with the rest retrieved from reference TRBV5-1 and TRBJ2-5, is KAGVTQTPRYLIKTRGQQVTLSCSPISGHRSVSWYQQTPGQGLQFLFEYFSETQRNKGNFPGRFSGRQFSNSRSEMNVSTLELGDSALYLCASSLSKSGGETQYFGPGTRLLVL.

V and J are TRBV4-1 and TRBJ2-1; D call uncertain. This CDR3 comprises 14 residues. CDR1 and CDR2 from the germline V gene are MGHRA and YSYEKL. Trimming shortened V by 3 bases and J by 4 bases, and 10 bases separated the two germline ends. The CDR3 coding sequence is TGCGCCAGCAGCCAGTCGACAAGGTACAATGAGCAGTTCTTC. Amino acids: CASSQSTRYNEQFF.

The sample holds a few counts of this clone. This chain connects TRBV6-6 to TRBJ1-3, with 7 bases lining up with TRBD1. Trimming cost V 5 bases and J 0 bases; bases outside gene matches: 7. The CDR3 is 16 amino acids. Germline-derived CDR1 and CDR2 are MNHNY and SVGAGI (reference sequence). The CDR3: CASSQGQLDSGNTIYF. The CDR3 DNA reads TGTGCCAGCAGTCAGGGACAGCTTGACTCTGGAAACACCATATATTTT.

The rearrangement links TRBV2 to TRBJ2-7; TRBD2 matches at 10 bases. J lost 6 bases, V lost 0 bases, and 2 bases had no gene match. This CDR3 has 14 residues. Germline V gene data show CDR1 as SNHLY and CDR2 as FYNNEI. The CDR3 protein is CASSEAGTSVEQYF. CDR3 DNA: TGTGCCAGCAGTGAAGCGGGGACTAGCGTCGAGCAGTACTTC.

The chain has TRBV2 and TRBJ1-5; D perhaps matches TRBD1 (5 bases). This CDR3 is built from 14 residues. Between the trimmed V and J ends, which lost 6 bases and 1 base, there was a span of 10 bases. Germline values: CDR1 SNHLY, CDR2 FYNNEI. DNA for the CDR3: TGTGCCAGCAGCTACGACAGCAGCAATCAGCCCCAGCATTTT. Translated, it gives CASSYDSSNQPQHF.

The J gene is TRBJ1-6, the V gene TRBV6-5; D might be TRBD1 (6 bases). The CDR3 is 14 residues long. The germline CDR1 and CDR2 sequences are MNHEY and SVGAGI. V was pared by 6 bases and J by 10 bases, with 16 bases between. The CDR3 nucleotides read TGTGCCAGCAGAACCGGGACAACTTTGTCACCCCTCCACTTT. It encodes CASRTGTTLSPLHF.